Shown below are 5 T cell receptor beta chains from a single sample sequenced in a study of blood T cell repertoires in COVID-19. Sequenced by immunoSEQ multiplex PCR; TCRdb stores in-frame clones only, minus some. This sample has about 130,000 clones; around 85% occur once, and the top ten carry around 3.2%. The sequenced material came from peripheral blood. These receptors originate from a woman older than 75 with COVID-19, enrolled during active disease.

The CDR3: CASTGGRGTEAFF. The CDR3, as DNA: TGTGCCAGCACAGGGGGAAGGGGCACTGAAGCTTTCTTT. The chain links TRBV12-3 or TRBV12-4 to TRBJ1-1; 7 bases align to TRBD1. V lost 7 bases, J lost 4 bases, and 6 bases stayed unmatched. CDR3 length equals 13 residues.

V usage is TRBV19 and J usage is TRBJ1-1, with D unclear. Trimming pared 4 bases from V and 1 base from J, leaving 10 bases between. Germline loops: CDR1 LNHDA, CDR2 SQIVND (reference sequence). The CDR3 is 14 amino acids. The CDR3 region is CASSTPVPNTEAFF. The DNA for the CDR3 is TGTGCCAGTAGTACCCCCGTCCCGAACACTGAAGCTTTCTTT.

The chain is built from TRBV19 and TRBJ2-7; 7 bases map to TRBD2. CDR1 and CDR2 (germline): LNHDA, SQIVND (reference sequence). The CDR3 has 15 amino acids. Germline trimming cut 4 bases from V and 6 bases from J; bases unmatched to any gene: 12. The CDR3: CASSSLTGGTREQYF. The CDR3 region has the DNA TGTGCCAGTAGTAGCTTAACGGGAGGAACTCGCGAGCAGTACTTC.

This clone was recorded only once. The CDR3: CASSYDFGTSGSGEQFF. The CDR3 DNA follows: TGTGCCAGCAGTTACGATTTCGGGACTAGCGGGAGTGGTGAGCAGTTCTTC. This chain connects TRBV6-2 or TRBV6-3 to TRBJ2-1, with 14 bases fitting TRBD2. V shed 2 bases, J shed 9 bases, and the junction held 9 bases outside the gene matches. The V gene's germline CDR1 is MNHEY and CDR2 SVGEGT. This CDR3 has 17 residues.

V gene TRBV7-2 combines with J gene TRBJ2-2; 7 bases match TRBD2. The trim removed 5 bases at V and 2 bases at J, leaving 5 bases unmatched. The CDR3 covers 15 residues. CDR1 and CDR2 from the germline V gene are SGHTA and FQGNSA. CDR3 in amino acids: CASSSRDYNTGELFF. In DNA form, the CDR3 reads TGTGCCAGCAGCAGCAGGGACTACAACACCGGGGAGCTGTTTTTT.